The TCR beta chain under discussion was sequenced for a study of blood T cell repertoires in COVID-19. Across the whole study: From the United States, Italy and Spain came samples of acute and convalescent COVID-19.

Authors' methods: Scientists estimated how many nucleated cells there were by amplifying reference gene primers. Here immunoSEQ multiplex PCR was the method, and the copy in TCRdb shows in-frame clones only, minus some. V and J calls and clone size are those listed in that table; D and trimming were worked out from the DNA. The sample holds 290,000 or so clones, nearly 90% seen once. V was shortened by 6 bases and J by 0 bases, with 14 bases between the two germline ends. The CDR3 covers 15 residues. CDR1 and CDR2 from the germline V gene are MNHEY and SVGAGI. Sequencing was done on a sample of PBMCs or T cells enriched from blood (not recorded which). This chain links TRBV6-5 with TRBJ1-2, with no clear D. This clonotype was obtained from a woman between 18 and 30 years old with acute COVID-19. The CDR3 DNA reads as TGTGCCAGCAGCCTGGTCTCTAGTTCTAACTATGGCTACACCTTC. This gives the protein CASSLVSSSNYGYTF.